In its sample, the clone carrying this T cell receptor (beta chain) was seen a few times. Its specificity is not known. The data belong to a study of molecular identifiers for immune sequencing clone quantification. Study-level results: The study reportedly detected spiked Jurkat TCR RNA from one cell among around 1 million naive cells. Barcodes shared by identical TCR molecules could lead to underestimated sizes of highly expanded clones.

Previously described methods and listed TCR primers were employed for the bulk TCR libraries. One entry per CDR3 protein, called by TCRdb with MiXCR from the PCR reads. Among around 460,000 distinct CDR3 sequences listed, over 20% were seen once. The receptor comes from a human donor in good health. Some libraries in this study had Jurkat cell RNA spiked in. Sequenced: naive CD8+ T cells from blood, with Jurkat cell RNA spiked in. Subset reported: FACS-sorted CD8+CD4-CCR7+CD45RA+ naive T cells.

DNA for the CDR3: TGTGCCAGCAGCTCCACAGGGGGTCTTACCCCCGAGCAGTACTTC. Protein product: CASSSTGGLTPEQYF. This chain joins TRBV13 and TRBJ2-7, with TRBD1 matching 8 bases. The CDR3 totals 15 residues. Trimming removed 4 bases from V and 6 bases from J; junction bases left unmatched: 11. Germline V gene sequence: CDR1 PRHDT, CDR2 FYEKMQ (reference sequence).